This record covers a single TCR beta chain. Its antigen is unknown. The conserved phenylalanine or tryptophan is not found at the CDR3 terminus, so this likely reflects a read error. The data stem from a study of identical twins. Study conclusions and caveats: Models came in too low on out-of-frame TCR alpha sharing in monozygotic twins.

This CDR3 region has 11 residues. Trimming shortened V by 7 bases and J by 8 bases, and 11 bases separated the two germline ends. Looked up from germline, CDR1 is SEHNR and CDR2 is FQNEAQ (reference sequence). From the 5' RACE reads, TCRdb called clonotypes with MiXCR, one entry per CDR3 protein. The sample records approximately 700,000 distinct CDR3 sequences, 6.1% being singletons. The rearrangement links TRBV7-9 to TRBJ1-1, with D possibly being TRBD1 (5 bases). Sample: naive T cells sorted from blood. The receptor's source is a man younger than 30 in good health. This CDR3 reads CASTQRDEAFS. For the CDR3, the DNA is TGTGCCAGCACCCAACGGGACGAAGCTTTCTCT.